A selection of T cell receptor beta chains follows, all from one sample in a study of OX40 agonist ivuxolimab in advanced cancers. Measured with immunoSEQ multiplex PCR; TCRdb has only the in-frame clones, and not every one. The sample carries fewer than 65,000 clones, 86% recorded once. The sequencing used CD4+ or CD8+ T cells sorted from blood, collected in a trial of the OX40 agonist ivuxolimab. These receptors all come from an adult with an advanced solid tumor such as melanoma, head and neck, liver or kidney cancer. The conserved cysteine and the conserved F or W are not part of the CDR3 here.

13,TRBJ1-1,TRBV6-5,ASSSLPKTDTEAF
16,TRBJ2-3,TRBV10-3,AISTGTSGRIGTDTQY
9,TRBJ1-1,TRBV20-1,SGWEATEAF
13,TRBJ2-1,TRBV6-4,ASSDGQSFSDEQF
12,TRBJ1-1,TRBV6-6,ASSSGTVNTEAF
12,TRBJ1-1,TRBV19,ASSTVGASTEAF
13,TRBJ2-7,TRBV5-1,ASSLESGNSYEQY
11,TRBJ1-2,TRBV2,ASREDSNYGYT
13,TRBJ2-3,TRBV28,ASSSTGRTTDTQY
12,TRBJ2-7,TRBV10-2,ASSDRGPSGEQY
12,TRBJ2-1,TRBV11-3,ATARGGPGDEQF
11,TRBJ1-2,TRBV2,ASSEVGSDRYT
14,TRBJ1-2,TRBV6-1,ASSEFLQGAPYGYT
13,TRBJ1-1,TRBV19,ASSSGWSENTEAF
13,TRBJ2-5,TRBV18,ASSPGLAAGETQY
13,TRBJ2-1,TRBV25-1,ASSSSGPHQNEQF
12,TRBJ2-3,TRBV5-1,ASSGQSSTDTQY
11,TRBJ1-3,TRBV30,AWSPDRGNTIY
10,TRBJ2-2,TRBV30,AWNKEPGELF
12,TRBJ2-5,TRBV23-1,AIFQGLVQETQY
13,TRBJ1-2,TRBV6-1,ASSEGGQGTDGYT
18,TRBJ2-1,TRBV19,ASSIGSGLAGGRSYNEQF
12,TRBJ1-1,TRBV29-1,SVEGTGGAGLSF
11,TRBJ2-3,TRBV6-1,ASKQGTSDTQY